This TCR beta chain was retrieved from a study of cytotoxic CD8 clonotypes in ibrutinib-treated CLL. Whole-study context: After treatment lasting a median about twelve months, range 6 to 36, response samples were collected. Points from the study as a whole: At ibrutinib response, clonality increased, and at progression it declined back toward baseline.

With respect to this clone: Its specificity is unknown.

V was pared by 5 bases and J by 4 bases, with 15 bases between. Germline V lookup: CDR1 SGHAT, CDR2 FQNNGV. The CDR3 is 14 amino acids. The sequencing depth, 1 in 200,000 to 1 in 1 million T cells, was the target. Some clones are missing from TCRdb's copy, which holds only in-frame ones; the method was immunoSEQ multiplex PCR. The repertoire holds hundreds of thousands of clones, with roughly 70% as singletons. This sample comprised PBMCs, obtained after 36 months of ibrutinib treatment. The chain links TRBV11-2 to TRBJ2-7, with D possibly TRBD1 on 6 matching bases. The clonotype was recovered from a human donor with chronic lymphocytic leukemia. The CDR3 is CASSSTKGQYEQYF. The CDR3 DNA sequence: TGTGCCAGCAGCAGCACTAAGGGACAATACGAGCAGTACTTC.